This TCR beta chain appears in the sequencing data of a study of T cells after yellow fever vaccination. TCRdb passed the 5' RACE reads through MiXCR, listing each CDR3 protein once. The data show about 220,000 distinct CDR3 sequences, around 3.1% seen once. This clonotype was observed a few times. The CDR3 sequence is 13 residues long. CDR1 and CDR2 (germline): LNHDA, SQIVND (reference sequence). Trimming removed 6 bases from V and 6 bases from J; junction bases left unmatched: 6. The J gene is TRBJ2-7, the V gene TRBV19, with 9 positions matching TRBD1. Sequences were derived from CD4+ T cells sorted from PBMCs, sampled 10 days after the yellow fever booster vaccination. The TCR was taken from a young man who received the YFV17D yellow fever vaccine. CDR3 sequence: CASSQSTGGEQYV. The CDR3 DNA is TGTGCCAGTAGCCAATCGACAGGGGGCGAGCAGTACGTC.